This TCR beta chain was retrieved from a study of CD8 T cells in ankylosing spondylitis. The study, taken as a whole, reports: Blood of patients with ankylosing spondylitis appeared to be characterized by a TCR beta motif of eight highly homologous variants. A CD8+ phenotype characterized the disease-linked clones, which were relatively rare in peripheral blood. The authors reported significant enrichment of disease-linked clones in matched ankylosing spondylitis synovial fluid. Several of the motif variants were reported before in synovial fluid and blood from reactive arthritis.

Each TCR beta library was made by quantitative 5'-RACE that incorporated molecular barcodes. Via MiXCR, TCRdb re-called the 5' RACE reads, giving one row per CDR3 protein. Seen here are hundreds of thousands of distinct CDR3 sequences, roughly 12% observed once, and the top ten hold under 7.5%. As for this clonotype: What it binds is not known.

Trimming took 1 base from V and 0 from J; bases not matched to a gene: 4. CDR3 length: 15 residues. In germline, CDR1 is GTSNPN, CDR2 SVGIG (reference sequence). This clonotype was sampled from a male donor with ankylosing spondylitis. Input material: blood, either unsorted or a sorted T cell fraction (not recorded which). The genes are TRBV30 and TRBJ2-3; 7 positions match TRBD2. The CDR3 DNA follows: TGTGCCTGGAGTGCGCATAGCGGGAGCACAGATACGCAGTATTTT. It encodes CAWSAHSGSTDTQYF.